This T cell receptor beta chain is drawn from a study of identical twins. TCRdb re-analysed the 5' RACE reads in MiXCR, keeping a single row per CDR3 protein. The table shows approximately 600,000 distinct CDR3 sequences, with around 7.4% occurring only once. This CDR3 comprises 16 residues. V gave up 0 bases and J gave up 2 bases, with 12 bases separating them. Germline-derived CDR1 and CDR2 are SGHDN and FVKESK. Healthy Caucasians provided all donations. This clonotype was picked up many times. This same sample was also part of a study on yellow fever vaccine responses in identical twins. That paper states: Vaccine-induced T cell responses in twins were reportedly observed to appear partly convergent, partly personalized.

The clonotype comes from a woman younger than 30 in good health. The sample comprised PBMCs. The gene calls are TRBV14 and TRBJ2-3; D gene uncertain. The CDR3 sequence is CASSQERSSYTDTQYF. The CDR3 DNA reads TGTGCCAGCAGCCAAGAGCGTAGCTCCTACACAGATACGCAGTATTTT.